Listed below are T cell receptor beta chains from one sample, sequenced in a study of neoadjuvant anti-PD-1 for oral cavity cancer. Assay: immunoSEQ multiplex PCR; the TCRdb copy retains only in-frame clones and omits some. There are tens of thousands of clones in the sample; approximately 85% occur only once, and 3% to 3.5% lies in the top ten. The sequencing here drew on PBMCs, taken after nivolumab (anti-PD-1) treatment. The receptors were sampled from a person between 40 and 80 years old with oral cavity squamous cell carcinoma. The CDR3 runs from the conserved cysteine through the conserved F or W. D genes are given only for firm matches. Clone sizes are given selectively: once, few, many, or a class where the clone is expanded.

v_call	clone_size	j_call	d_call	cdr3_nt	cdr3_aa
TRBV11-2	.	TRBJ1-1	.	TGTGCCAGCAGCTTAGTCTTAGGGAGGGCGCAACGGAACACTGAAGCTTTCTTT	CASSLVLGRAQRNTEAFF
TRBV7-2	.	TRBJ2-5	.	TGTGCCAGCAGCTTACTTACCGAGCCCCAGTACTTC	CASSLLTEPQYF
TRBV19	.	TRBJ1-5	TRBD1	TGTGCCAGTAGTCCCTCGAAGGGGGCAGGGGGCGTCCAGCCCCAGCATTTT	CASSPSKGAGGVQPQHF
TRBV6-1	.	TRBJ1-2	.	TGTGCCAGCAGTGATGTTGCTTTAGCTAACTATGGCTACACCTTC	CASSDVALANYGYTF
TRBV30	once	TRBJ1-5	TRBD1	TGTGCCTGGAGTGGACAGGGGAATCAGCCCCAGCATTTT	CAWSGQGNQPQHF
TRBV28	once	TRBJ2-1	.	TGTGCCAGCAGTTTATGGAACTCCTACAATGAGCAGTTCTTC	CASSLWNSYNEQFF
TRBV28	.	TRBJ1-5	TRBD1	TGTGCCAGCAGCAAACCAGGGGGCTTTCAGCCCCAGCATTTT	CASSKPGGFQPQHF
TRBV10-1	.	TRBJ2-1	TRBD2	TGCGCCAGCAGTGAGAATAGCGGGGCGGGCAATGAGCAGTTCTTC	CASSENSGAGNEQFF
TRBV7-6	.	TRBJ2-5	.	TGTGCCAGCAGCTTACTGACTATCCAAGAGACCCAGTACTTC	CASSLLTIQETQYF
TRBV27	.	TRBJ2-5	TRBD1	TGTGCCAGCAGTCCAGACAGGGTCGTGAAGACCCAGTACTTC	CASSPDRVVKTQYF
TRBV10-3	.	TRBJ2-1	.	TGTGCCATCAGGACCGGGGTTGACAATGAGCAGTTCTTC	CAIRTGVDNEQFF
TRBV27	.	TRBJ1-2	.	TGTGCCAGCGGACGTGGTGGAGGGGCTGGTGGCTACACCTTC	CASGRGGGAGGYTF
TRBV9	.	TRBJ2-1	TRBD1	TGTGCCAGCAGCGTAGAAGGGACAGGACTTAATGAGCAGTTCTTC	CASSVEGTGLNEQFF
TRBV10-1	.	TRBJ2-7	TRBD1	TGCGCCAGCAGTGAGAACAGGGGGCCTTCCTACGAGCAGTACTTC	CASSENRGPSYEQYF
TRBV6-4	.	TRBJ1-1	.	TGTGCCAGCAGTGACGGGGGGGGGCAGTTGAACACTGAAGCTTTCTTT	CASSDGGGQLNTEAFF
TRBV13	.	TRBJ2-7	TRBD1	TGTGCCAGCAGCGCGACAGGGGGGGGCTCCTACGAGCAGTACTTC	CASSATGGGSYEQYF
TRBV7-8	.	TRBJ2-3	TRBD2	TGTGCCAGCAGCTTAGGAGCAGGACTAGCAGATACGCAGTATTTT	CASSLGAGLADTQYF
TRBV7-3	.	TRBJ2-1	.	TGTGCCAGCAGCTTAGGACAGCCCAGCTCCTACAATGAGCAGTTCTTC	CASSLGQPSSYNEQFF
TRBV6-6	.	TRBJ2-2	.	TGTGCCAGCAAGGAAGGGGTGTCCGGGGAGCTGTTTTTT	CASKEGVSGELFF
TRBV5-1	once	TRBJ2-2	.	TGCGCCAGCAGCCCCATTCCGGGAGTGAGTACCGGGGAGCTGTTTTTT	CASSPIPGVSTGELFF
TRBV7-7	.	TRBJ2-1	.	TGTGCTAGCAGCGCCGGGAGCGGTAGGACGAATGAGCAGTTCTTC	CASSAGSGRTNEQFF
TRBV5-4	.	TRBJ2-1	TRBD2	TGTGCCAGCAGACCGGGACTAGCGGAGCCCAATGAGCAGTTCTTC	CASRPGLAEPNEQFF
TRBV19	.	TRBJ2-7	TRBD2	TGTGCCAGTAGTAACGGCCGGGCTAGCGGCTACGAGCAGTACTTC	CASSNGRASGYEQYF
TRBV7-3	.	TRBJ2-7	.	TGTGCCAGCAGCTTAACAGGGGGGGATTACGAGCAGTACTTC	CASSLTGGDYEQYF
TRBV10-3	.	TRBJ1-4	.	TGTGCCATCAGTGTTGCCCCAGGAGACAATGAAAAACTGTTTTTT	CAISVAPGDNEKLFF
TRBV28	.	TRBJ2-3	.	TGTGCCAGCAATTTCCGAATAGCAGCTCTCGGAGGAACAGATACGCAGTATTTT	CASNFRIAALGGTDTQYF
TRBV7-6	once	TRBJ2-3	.	TGTGCCAGCGCGGGGACGGTCACAGATACGCAGTATTTT	CASAGTVTDTQYF
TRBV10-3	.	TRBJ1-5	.	TGTGCCATCAGTGAGGGGGGTAGCAATCAGCCCCAGCATTTT	CAISEGGSNQPQHF
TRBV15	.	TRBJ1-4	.	TGTGCCACCAGCAGAGAGTTAAAGGGCTTGGAAAAACTGTTTTTT	CATSRELKGLEKLFF
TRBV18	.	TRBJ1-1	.	TGTGCCAGCTCAATCGACACACTGAACACTGAAGCTTTCTTT	CASSIDTLNTEAFF
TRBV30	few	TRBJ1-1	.	TGTGCCTGGAGTGGTGGTTCTATAGTCTCTGAAGCTTTCTTT	CAWSGGSIVSEAFF
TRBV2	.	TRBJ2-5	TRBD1	TGTGCCAGCATTCCCGGGACAGAAGAGACCCAGTACTTC	CASIPGTEETQYF
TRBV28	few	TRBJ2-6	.	TGTGCCAGCCTTCACGCTGCTGGGGCCAACGTCCTGACTTTC	CASLHAAGANVLTF
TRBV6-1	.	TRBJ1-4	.	TGTGCCAGCAGTGATCCTTTCGGGGTAGAAAAACTGTTTTTT	CASSDPFGVEKLFF
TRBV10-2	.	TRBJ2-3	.	TGCGCCAGCAGTGAGTTGGGGGGTTCTAGCACAGATACGCAGTATTTT	CASSELGGSSTDTQYF